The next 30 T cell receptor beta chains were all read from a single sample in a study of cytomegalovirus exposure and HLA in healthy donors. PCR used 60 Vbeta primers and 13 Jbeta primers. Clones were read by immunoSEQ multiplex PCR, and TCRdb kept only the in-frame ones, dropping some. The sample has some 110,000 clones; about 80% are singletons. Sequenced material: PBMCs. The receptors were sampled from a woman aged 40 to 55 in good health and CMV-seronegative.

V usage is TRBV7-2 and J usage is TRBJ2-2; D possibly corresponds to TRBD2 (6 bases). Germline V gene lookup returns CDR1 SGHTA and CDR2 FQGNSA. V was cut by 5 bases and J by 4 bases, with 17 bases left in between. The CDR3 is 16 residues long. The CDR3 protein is CASSRGRWRGTGELFF. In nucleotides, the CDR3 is TGTGCCAGCAGCCGGGGTCGTTGGAGGGGCACCGGGGAGCTGTTTTTT.

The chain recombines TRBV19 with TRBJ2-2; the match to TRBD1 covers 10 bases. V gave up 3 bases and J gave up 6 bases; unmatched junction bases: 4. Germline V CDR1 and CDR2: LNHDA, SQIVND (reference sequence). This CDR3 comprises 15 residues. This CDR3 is CASSIQGTGAGELFF. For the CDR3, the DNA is TGTGCCAGTAGTATCCAGGGGACAGGGGCCGGGGAGCTGTTTTTT. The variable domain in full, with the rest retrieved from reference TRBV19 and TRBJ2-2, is DGGITQSPKYLFRKEGQNVTLSCEQNLNHDAMYWYRQDPGQGLRLIYYSQIVNDFQKGDIAEGYSVSREKKESFPLTVTSAQKNPTAFYLCASSIQGTGAGELFFGEGSRLTVL.

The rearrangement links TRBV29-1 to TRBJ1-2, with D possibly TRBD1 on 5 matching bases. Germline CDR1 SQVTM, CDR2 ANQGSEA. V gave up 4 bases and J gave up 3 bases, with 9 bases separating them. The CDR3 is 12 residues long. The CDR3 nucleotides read TGCAGCGTTGGGGAGGGGTACTATGGCTACACCTTC. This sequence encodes CSVGEGYYGYTF.

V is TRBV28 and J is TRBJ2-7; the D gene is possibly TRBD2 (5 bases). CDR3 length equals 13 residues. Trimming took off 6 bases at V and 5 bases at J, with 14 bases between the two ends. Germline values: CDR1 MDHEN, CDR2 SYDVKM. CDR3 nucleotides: TGTGCCAGCAGAGGGAGCTGGGTGGACGAGCAGTACTTC. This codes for CASRGSWVDEQYF.

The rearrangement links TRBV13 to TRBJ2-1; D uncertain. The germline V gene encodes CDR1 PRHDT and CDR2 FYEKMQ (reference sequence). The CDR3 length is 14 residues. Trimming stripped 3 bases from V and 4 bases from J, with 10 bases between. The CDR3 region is CASSFPLQYNEQFF. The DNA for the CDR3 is TGTGCCAGCAGCTTCCCCCTACAGTACAATGAGCAGTTCTTC.

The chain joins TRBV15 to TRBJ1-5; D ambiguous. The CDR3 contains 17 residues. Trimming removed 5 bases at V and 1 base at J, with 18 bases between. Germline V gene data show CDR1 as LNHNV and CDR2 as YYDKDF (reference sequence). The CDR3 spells CATSRSGRTGSNQPQHF. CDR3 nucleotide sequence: TGTGCCACCAGCCGAAGCGGGCGGACTGGGAGCAATCAGCCCCAGCATTTT.

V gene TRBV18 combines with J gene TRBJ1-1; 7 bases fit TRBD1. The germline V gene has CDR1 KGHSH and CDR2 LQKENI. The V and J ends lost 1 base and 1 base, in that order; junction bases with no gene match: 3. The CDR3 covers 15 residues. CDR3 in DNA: TGTGCCAGCTCACCACGTAGGGACAGGAACACTGAAGCTTTCTTT. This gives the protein CASSPRRDRNTEAFF.

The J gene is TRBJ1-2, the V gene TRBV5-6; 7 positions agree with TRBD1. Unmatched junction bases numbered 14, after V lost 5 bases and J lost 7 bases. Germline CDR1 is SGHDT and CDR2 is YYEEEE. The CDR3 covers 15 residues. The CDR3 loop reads CASRGQGVRMRGYTF. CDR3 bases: TGTGCCAGCAGGGGTCAGGGGGTCAGGATGCGTGGCTACACCTTC.

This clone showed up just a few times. The CDR3 here is CAGRLGRDTDTQYF. The CDR3 nucleotides are TGTGCCGGCCGACTCGGGAGGGACACAGATACGCAGTATTTT. J is TRBJ2-3 and V is TRBV5-4, with 8 bases fitting TRBD2. Germline CDR1 reads SGHNT; CDR2 reads YYREEE (reference sequence). CDR3 length: 14 residues. V lost 10 bases, J lost 2 bases, and 9 bases stayed unmatched.

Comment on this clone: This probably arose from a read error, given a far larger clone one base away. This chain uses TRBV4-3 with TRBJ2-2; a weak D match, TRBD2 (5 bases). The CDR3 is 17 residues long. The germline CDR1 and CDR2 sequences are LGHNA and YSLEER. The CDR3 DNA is TGCGCCAGCAGCCAAGGGTCTCGCGGAGACCTCACCGGGGAGCTGCTTTTT. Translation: CASSQGSRGDLTGELLF.

The CDR3 loop reads CASSLGGGRATYEQYF. DNA of the CDR3: TGCGCCAGCAGCCTCGGCGGCGGGAGGGCCACCTACGAGCAGTACTTC. The V call is TRBV4-3, the J call TRBJ2-7; 9 bases fit TRBD2. Germline trimming cut 4 bases from V and 2 bases from J; bases unmatched to any gene: 9. Germline V gives CDR1 LGHNA, CDR2 YSLEER. There are 16 residues in the CDR3.

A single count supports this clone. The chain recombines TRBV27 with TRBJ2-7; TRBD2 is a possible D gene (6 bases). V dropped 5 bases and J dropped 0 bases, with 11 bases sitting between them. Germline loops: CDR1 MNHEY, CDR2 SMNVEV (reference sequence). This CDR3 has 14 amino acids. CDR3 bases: TGTGCCAGCAGTATGGACGGGAGCTCCTACGAGCAGTACTTC. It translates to CASSMDGSSYEQYF.

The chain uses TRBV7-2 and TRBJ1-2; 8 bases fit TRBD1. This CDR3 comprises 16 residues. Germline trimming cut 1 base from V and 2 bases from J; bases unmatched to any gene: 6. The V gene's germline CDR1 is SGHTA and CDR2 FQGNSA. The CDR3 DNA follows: TGTGCCAGCAGCTTAGACCGGACAGGGAAAAACTATGGCTACACCTTC. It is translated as CASSLDRTGKNYGYTF.

The CDR3 DNA sequence: TGTGCCAGCAGCTTCTACGTAACAGGGAACACTGAAGCTTTCTTT. Protein sequence: CASSFYVTGNTEAFF. The chain has TRBV5-6 and TRBJ1-1; tentatively, D is TRBD1 (5 bases). The CDR3 has 15 residues. CDR1 and CDR2 (germline): SGHDT, YYEEEE. Trimming removed 2 bases from V and 1 base from J, with 12 bases in between.

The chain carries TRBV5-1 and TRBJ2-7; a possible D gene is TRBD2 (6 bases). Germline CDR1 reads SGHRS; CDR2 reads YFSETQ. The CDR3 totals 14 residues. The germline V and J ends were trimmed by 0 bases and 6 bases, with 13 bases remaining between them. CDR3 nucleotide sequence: TGCGCCAGCAGCTTGGGTCGGGGGATGGGCGAGCAGTACTTC. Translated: CASSLGRGMGEQYF.

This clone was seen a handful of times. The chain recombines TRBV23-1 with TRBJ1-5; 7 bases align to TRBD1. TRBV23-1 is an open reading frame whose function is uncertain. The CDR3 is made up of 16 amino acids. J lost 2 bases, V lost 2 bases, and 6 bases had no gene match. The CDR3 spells CASSQPSDRGNQPQHF. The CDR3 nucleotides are TGCGCCAGCAGTCAACCATCCGACAGGGGCAATCAGCCCCAGCATTTT.

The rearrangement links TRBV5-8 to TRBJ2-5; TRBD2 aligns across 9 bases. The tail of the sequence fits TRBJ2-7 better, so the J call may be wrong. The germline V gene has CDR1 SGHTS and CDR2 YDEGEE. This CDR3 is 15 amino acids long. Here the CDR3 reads CASSRSLAGRYEQYF. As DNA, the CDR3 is TGTGCCAGCAGCCGGTCGCTAGCGGGACGTTACGAGCAGTACTTC.

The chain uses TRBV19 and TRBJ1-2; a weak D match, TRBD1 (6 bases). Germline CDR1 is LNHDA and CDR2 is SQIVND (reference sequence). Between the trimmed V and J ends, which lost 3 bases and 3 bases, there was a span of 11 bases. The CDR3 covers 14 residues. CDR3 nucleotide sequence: TGTGCCAGTAGTATTCCGACAGGTGACTATGGCTACACCTTC. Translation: CASSIPTGDYGYTF.

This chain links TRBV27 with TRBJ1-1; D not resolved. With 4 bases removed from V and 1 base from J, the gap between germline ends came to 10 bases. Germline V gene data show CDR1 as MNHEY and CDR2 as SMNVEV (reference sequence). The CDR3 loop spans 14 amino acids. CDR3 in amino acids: CASSSGLGNTEAFF. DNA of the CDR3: TGTGCCAGCAGTTCTGGGCTCGGGAACACTGAAGCTTTCTTT.

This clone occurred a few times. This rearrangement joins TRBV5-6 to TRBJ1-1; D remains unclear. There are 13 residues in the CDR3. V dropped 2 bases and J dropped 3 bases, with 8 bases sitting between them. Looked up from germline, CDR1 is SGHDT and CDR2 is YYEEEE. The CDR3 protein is CASSFFSDTEAFF. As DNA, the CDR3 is TGTGCCAGCAGCTTTTTTTCGGACACTGAAGCTTTCTTT.

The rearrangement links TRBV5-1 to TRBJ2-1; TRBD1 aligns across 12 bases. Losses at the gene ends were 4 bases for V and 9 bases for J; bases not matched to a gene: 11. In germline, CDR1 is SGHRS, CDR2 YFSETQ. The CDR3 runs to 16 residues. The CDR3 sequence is CASSIAGTGGQVEQFF. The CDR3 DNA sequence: TGCGCCAGCAGCATTGCCGGGACAGGGGGCCAGGTTGAGCAGTTCTTC. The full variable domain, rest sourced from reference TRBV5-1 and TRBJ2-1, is KAGVTQTPRYLIKTRGQQVTLSCSPISGHRSVSWYQQTPGQGLQFLFEYFSETQRNKGNFPGRFSGRQFSNSRSEMNVSTLELGDSALYLCASSIAGTGGQVEQFFGPGTRLTVL.

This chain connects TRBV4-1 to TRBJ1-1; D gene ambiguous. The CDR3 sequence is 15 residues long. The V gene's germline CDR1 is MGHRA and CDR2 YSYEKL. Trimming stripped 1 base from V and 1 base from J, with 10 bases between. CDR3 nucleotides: TGCGCCAGCAGCCAAGCGGGCAGCGGGAACACTGAAGCTTTCTTT. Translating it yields CASSQAGSGNTEAFF.

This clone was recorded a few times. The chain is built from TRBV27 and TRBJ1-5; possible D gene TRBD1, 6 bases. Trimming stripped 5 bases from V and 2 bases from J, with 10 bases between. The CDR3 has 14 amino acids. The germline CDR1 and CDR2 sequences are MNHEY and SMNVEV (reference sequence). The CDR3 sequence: CASSIGGGNQPQHF. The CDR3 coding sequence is TGTGCCAGCAGTATAGGGGGAGGCAATCAGCCCCAGCATTTT.

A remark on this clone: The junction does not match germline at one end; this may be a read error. This chain's CDR3 is CASSPPETDREAF. Written as DNA, the CDR3 is TGTGCCAGCTCACCTCCTGAAACTGACAGGGAAGCCTTC. This chain connects TRBV18 to TRBJ1-2, with 7 bases identical to TRBD1. From germline, CDR1 is KGHSH and CDR2 LQKENI. The CDR3 loop spans 13 amino acids.

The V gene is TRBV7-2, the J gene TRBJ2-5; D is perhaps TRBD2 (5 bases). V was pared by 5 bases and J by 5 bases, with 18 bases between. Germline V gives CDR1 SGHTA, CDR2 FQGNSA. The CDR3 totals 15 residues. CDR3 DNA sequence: TGTGCCAGCAGCCGAATTCCGGGGTATGGGGAGACCCAGTACTTC. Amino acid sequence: CASSRIPGYGETQYF.

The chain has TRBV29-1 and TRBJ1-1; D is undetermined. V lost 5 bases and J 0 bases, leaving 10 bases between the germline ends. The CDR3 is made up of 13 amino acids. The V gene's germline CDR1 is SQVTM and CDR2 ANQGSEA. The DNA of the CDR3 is TGCAGCGTTCGTCGTAATATGAACACTGAAGCTTTCTTT. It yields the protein CSVRRNMNTEAFF.

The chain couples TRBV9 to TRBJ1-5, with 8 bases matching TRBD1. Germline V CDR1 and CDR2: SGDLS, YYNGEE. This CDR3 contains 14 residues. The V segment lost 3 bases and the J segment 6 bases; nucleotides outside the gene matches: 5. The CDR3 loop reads CASSGTGRFQPQHF. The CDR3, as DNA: TGTGCCAGCAGCGGGACAGGGAGATTTCAGCCCCAGCATTTT.

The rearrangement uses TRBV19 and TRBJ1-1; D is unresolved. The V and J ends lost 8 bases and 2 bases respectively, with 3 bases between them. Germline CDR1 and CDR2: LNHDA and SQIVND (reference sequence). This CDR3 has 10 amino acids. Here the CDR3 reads CASSNTEAFF. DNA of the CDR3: TGTGCCAGTTCTAACACTGAAGCTTTCTTT.

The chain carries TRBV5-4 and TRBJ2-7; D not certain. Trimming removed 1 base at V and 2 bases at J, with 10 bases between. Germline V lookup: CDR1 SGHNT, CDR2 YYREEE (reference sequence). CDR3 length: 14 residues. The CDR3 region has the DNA TGTGCCAGCAGCTTGTTTAACGGTCCCTACGAGCAGTACTTC. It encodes CASSLFNGPYEQYF.

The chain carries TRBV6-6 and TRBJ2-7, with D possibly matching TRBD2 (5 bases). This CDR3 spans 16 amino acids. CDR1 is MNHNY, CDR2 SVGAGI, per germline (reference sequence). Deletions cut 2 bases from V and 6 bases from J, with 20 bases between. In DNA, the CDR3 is TGTGCCAGCAGTTACCTCGAAACGCGGGCCGAATCCGAGCAGTACTTC. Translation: CASSYLETRAESEQYF.